Below are 2 T cell receptor beta chains sequenced from a single sample in a study of blood T cell repertoires in COVID-19. Using immunoSEQ multiplex PCR, the repertoire was profiled, and TCRdb retains in-frame clones only, with some absent. This sample carries around 310,000 clones, around 87% of them seen once, and the ten largest clones take around 0.96%. The material sequenced was peripheral blood. Receptors were obtained from a woman in her forties with COVID-19, enrolled during active disease.

This chain links TRBV7-8 with TRBJ2-7; maybe TRBD1 (6 bases). V lost 5 bases and J 6 bases, leaving 14 bases between the germline ends. CDR1 SGHVS and CDR2 FQNEAQ come from the germline V gene. CDR3 length equals 13 residues. In DNA, the CDR3 is TGTGCCAGCAGCCTACAGGGTACCAGCGAGCAGTACTTC. As protein: CASSLQGTSEQYF.

The sample holds a few counts of this clone. The J gene is TRBJ2-2, the V gene TRBV24-1; 7 bases are a match to TRBD1. This CDR3 is built from 13 residues. The germline V gene has CDR1 KGHDR and CDR2 SFDVKD. V lost 9 bases to trimming and J lost 0 bases; unmatched junction nucleotides: 0. CDR3 bases: TGTGCCACCGGGACAGCGAACACCGGGGAGCTGTTTTTT. Its protein is CATGTANTGELFF.